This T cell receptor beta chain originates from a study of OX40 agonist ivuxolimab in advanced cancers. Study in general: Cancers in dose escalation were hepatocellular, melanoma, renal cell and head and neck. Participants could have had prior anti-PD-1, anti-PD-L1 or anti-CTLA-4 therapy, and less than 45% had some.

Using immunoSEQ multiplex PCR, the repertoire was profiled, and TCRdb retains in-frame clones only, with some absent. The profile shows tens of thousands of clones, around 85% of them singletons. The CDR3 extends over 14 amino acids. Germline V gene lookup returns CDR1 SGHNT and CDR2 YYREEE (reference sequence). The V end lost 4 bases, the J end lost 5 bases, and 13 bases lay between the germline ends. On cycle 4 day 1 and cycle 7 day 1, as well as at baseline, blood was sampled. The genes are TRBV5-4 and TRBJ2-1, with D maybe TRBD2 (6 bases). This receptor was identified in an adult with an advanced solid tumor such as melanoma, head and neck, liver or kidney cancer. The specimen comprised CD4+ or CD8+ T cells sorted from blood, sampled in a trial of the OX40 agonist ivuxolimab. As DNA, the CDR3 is TGTGCCAGCAGCAAGGGACTGCACAACAATGAGCAGTTCTTC. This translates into CASSKGLHNNEQFF.